A single sample gave rise to the 17 T cell receptor beta chains below, sequenced in a study of CD8 T cells in Susac syndrome. Reverse transcription used about 0.45 to 1 ug RNA and random hexamers. In TCRdb, the immunoSEQ multiplex PCR reads were re-called with MiXCR into one record per CDR3 protein. Of approximately 160,000 distinct CDR3 sequences listed, 90% to 97% were seen once; the top ten hold roughly 0.12%. What was sequenced was CD4+ T cells from PBMCs. Receptors were obtained from a human donor with Susac syndrome.

The V and J genes are TRBV2 and TRBJ2-3, with D uncertain. The CDR3 has 12 amino acids. Per germline, CDR1 SNHLY and CDR2 FYNNEI. V lost 5 bases, J lost 9 bases, and 12 bases lay in between. The CDR3 loop is CASSPSQRTQYF. CDR3 coding DNA: TGTGCCAGCAGTCCCAGTCAAAGGACGCAGTATTTT.

The J gene is TRBJ2-4, the V gene TRBV9; no firm D call. The CDR3 runs to 9 residues. Trimming cost V 0 bases and J 15 bases, with 4 bases left between them. The germline gives CDR1 SGDLS, CDR2 YYNGEE. The CDR3 bases are TGTGCCAGCAGCGTAGATAGGTACTTC. This translates into CASSVDRYF.

The genes are TRBV5-4 and TRBJ2-7; D is perhaps TRBD1 (5 bases). Germline-derived CDR1 and CDR2 are SGHNT and YYREEE (reference sequence). Trimming pared 1 base from V and 1 base from J, leaving 9 bases between. The CDR3 has 14 residues. The CDR3 sequence is CASSLTGSSYEQYF. The DNA of the CDR3 is TGTGCCAGCAGCTTGACAGGTTCATCCTACGAGCAGTACTTC.

This CDR3 reads CASSLPPSYEQYF. The CDR3, as DNA: TGTGCCAGCAGCCTCCCGCCCTCCTACGAGCAGTACTTC. The chain links TRBV12-3 or TRBV12-4 to TRBJ2-7; D is undetermined. Trimming left V 6 bases short and J 0 bases short, with 9 bases between. The CDR3 is made up of 13 amino acids.

The chain combines TRBV3-1 with TRBJ2-5; tentative D call: TRBD1 (5 bases). CDR1 and CDR2 (germline): LGHDT, YNNKEL (reference sequence). This CDR3 comprises 14 residues. V was pared by 8 bases and J by 6 bases, with 19 bases between. In nucleotides, the CDR3 is TGTGCCAGCCTAGACGGCCCAGGGAAGAAGACCCAGTACTTC. This gives the protein CASLDGPGKKTQYF.

The genes are TRBV9 and TRBJ2-1; 11 nucleotides align to TRBD2. V was pared by 4 bases and J by 4 bases, with 10 bases of the junction left unmatched. Germline assignment: CDR1 SGDLS and CDR2 YYNGEE. This CDR3 has 17 amino acids. Written as DNA, the CDR3 is TGTGCCAGCAGCCAACGGGGGGGGACTAGCGGTTACAATGAGCAGTTCTTC. Amino acid sequence: CASSQRGGTSGYNEQFF.

V and J are TRBV4-3 and TRBJ2-7, with D tentatively TRBD1 or TRBD2 (5 bases each). Germline CDR1 is LGHNA and CDR2 is YSLEER. V was trimmed by 0 bases and J by 1 base, leaving 10 bases between them. This CDR3 spans 15 amino acids. The CDR3 reads CASSQEARGSYEQYF. The CDR3 bases are TGCGCCAGCAGCCAAGAAGCGAGGGGATCCTACGAGCAGTACTTC.

CDR3 residues: CASCREQNTEAFF. The CDR3 DNA follows: TGTGCCAGCTGCCGGGAGCAGAACACTGAAGCTTTCTTT. The V call is TRBV5-4, the J call TRBJ1-1; no reliable D call. The CDR3 runs to 13 residues. Trimming removed 7 bases at V and 1 base at J, with 11 bases between. The germline V gene encodes CDR1 SGHNT and CDR2 YYREEE (reference sequence).

The chain uses TRBV7-8 and TRBJ1-1; D is unresolved. Germline values: CDR1 SGHVS, CDR2 FQNEAQ. Trimming cost V 0 bases and J 2 bases, with 19 bases left between them. CDR3 length: 18 amino acids. As DNA, the CDR3 is TGTGCCAGCAGCTTAGCTTCTGTTCGTGCGGGCCTCAACACTGAAGCTTTCTTT. Encoded protein: CASSLASVRAGLNTEAFF.

This clonotype was detected once. The chain couples TRBV27 to TRBJ2-3; 9 nucleotides agree with TRBD1. The CDR3 is made up of 14 amino acids. The germline CDR1 and CDR2 sequences are MNHEY and SMNVEV (reference sequence). Germline trimming cut 7 bases from V and 4 bases from J; bases unmatched to any gene: 6. In nucleotides, the CDR3 is TGTGCCAGCAAAGGGACAGGGTGGTCAGATACGCAGTATTTT. It is translated as CASKGTGWSDTQYF.

This chain uses TRBV6-5 with TRBJ2-7, with TRBD2 matching 10 bases. The CDR3 contains 15 residues. Losses at the gene ends were 5 bases for V and 2 bases for J; bases not matched to a gene: 6. Germline CDR1 MNHEY, CDR2 SVGAGI. CDR3 sequence: CASSGRGLATYEQYF. In DNA, the CDR3 is TGTGCCAGCAGTGGAAGGGGACTAGCGACCTACGAGCAGTACTTC.

This clonotype was detected a few times. The J gene is TRBJ1-5, the V gene TRBV20-1; D is undetermined. The CDR3 loop spans 12 amino acids. The V and J ends lost 3 bases and 1 base respectively, with 4 bases between them. Germline V gene data show CDR1 as DFQATT and CDR2 as SNEGSKA (reference sequence). The chain's CDR3 is CSASRSNQPQHF. The CDR3 DNA reads as TGCAGTGCTAGTCGCAGCAATCAGCCCCAGCATTTT.

The genes are TRBV6-1 and TRBJ1-5; TRBD1 matches 9 bases. With 6 bases clipped from V and 2 bases from J, the junction kept 8 bases outside the gene matches. The CDR3 length is 16 residues. Germline-derived CDR1 and CDR2 are MNHNS and SASEGT. This CDR3 is CASRPLQGAGNQPQHF. CDR3 sequence (DNA): TGTGCCAGCAGACCCCTACAGGGGGCTGGCAATCAGCCCCAGCATTTT.

V is TRBV21-1 and J is TRBJ1-4; the D call TRBD1 from the table was never checked on the DNA. TRBV21-1 is labeled a pseudogene. This CDR3 spans 16 amino acids. The CDR3 nucleotides are TGTGCCAGCAGCAAAGAGGCCCGACAGGGGGGTGAAAAACTGTTTTTT. It yields the protein CASSKEARQGGEKLFF.

This chain joins TRBV30 and TRBJ1-2, with 9 positions matching TRBD1. J lost 10 bases, V lost 6 bases, and 9 bases had no gene match. Germline V gene lookup returns CDR1 GTSNPN and CDR2 SVGIG (reference sequence). The CDR3 loop spans 12 amino acids. The CDR3 nucleotides are TGTGCCTGCGCCAGGGGACAGGGATACTACACCTTC. This gives the protein CACARGQGYYTF.

The gene calls are TRBV29-1 and TRBJ2-6, with D possibly being TRBD1 or TRBD2 (6 bases each). V gave up 4 bases and J gave up 1 base, with 23 bases separating them. The CDR3 is 19 amino acids. Looked up from germline, CDR1 is SQVTM and CDR2 is ANQGSEA. CDR3 sequence reads: CSVGLTEAGGGSGANVLTF. In DNA form, the CDR3 reads TGCAGCGTTGGGCTGACAGAGGCAGGAGGGGGGTCTGGGGCCAACGTCCTGACTTTC.

In this sample, this clonotype turned up once. The chain is built from TRBV18 and TRBJ2-5; D is unclear. Germline V gives CDR1 KGHSH, CDR2 LQKENI. The CDR3 covers 12 residues. The V end was cut by 3 bases, the J end by 6 bases, with 8 bases between. The CDR3 region has the DNA TGTGCCAGCTCACCTCATTTGAAGACCCAGTACTTC. It codes for CASSPHLKTQYF.